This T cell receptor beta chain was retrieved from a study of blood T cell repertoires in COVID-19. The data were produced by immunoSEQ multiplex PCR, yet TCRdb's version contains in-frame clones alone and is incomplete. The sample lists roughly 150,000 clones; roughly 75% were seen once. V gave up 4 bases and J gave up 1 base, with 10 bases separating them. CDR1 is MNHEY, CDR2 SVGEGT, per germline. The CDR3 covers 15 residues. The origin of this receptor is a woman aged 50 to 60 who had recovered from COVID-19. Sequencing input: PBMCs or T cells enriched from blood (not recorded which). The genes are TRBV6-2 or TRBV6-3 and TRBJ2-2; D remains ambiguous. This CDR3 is CASSWSVRNTGELFF. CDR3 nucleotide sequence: TGTGCCAGCAGTTGGTCGGTTAGGAACACCGGGGAGCTGTTTTTT.